These 13 T cell receptor beta chains share one sample of origin, sequenced in a study of T cells in Graves' hyperthyroidism and ophthalmopathy. RNA transcripts gave rise to amplified TCR beta CDR3 regions. HTBI primers were the set used in a first-round RT-PCR of the TCR CDR3. MiXCR, run by TCRdb on the multiplex PCR reads, gives a single entry per CDR3 protein. The sample has 600,000 to 650,000 distinct CDR3 sequences; around 21% are singletons. The specimen sequenced was blood. These receptors were obtained from a young man with Graves' ophthalmopathy.

This clonotype has more than one count but fewer than ten. The chain is built from TRBV3-1 and TRBJ1-6; TRBD1 is a possible D gene (6 bases). Looked up from germline, CDR1 is LGHDT and CDR2 is YNNKEL (reference sequence). The CDR3 length is 16 residues. Trimming cost V 5 bases and J 2 bases, with 13 bases left between them. The CDR3: CASSSTGTTYNSPLHF. The CDR3 nucleotides are TGTGCCAGCAGCTCGACCGGGACAACCTATAATTCACCCCTCCACTTT.

This chain links TRBV7-9 with TRBJ1-1, with TRBD1 matching over 7 bases. Germline values: CDR1 SEHNR, CDR2 FQNEAQ (reference sequence). The CDR3 contains 12 residues. With V trimmed by 6 bases and J by 13 bases, 11 bases remained unmatched. This CDR3 reads CASSLRGLKGFF. In DNA, the CDR3 is TGTGCCAGCAGTCTGAGGGGGCTCAAAGGTTTCTTT.

This clonotype occurred many times. The V and J genes are TRBV12-3 or TRBV12-4 and TRBJ2-5; D might be TRBD1 (6 bases). The germline V and J ends were trimmed by 6 bases and 4 bases, with 15 bases remaining between them. This CDR3 comprises 14 residues. This CDR3 is CASSSIHRVETQYF. CDR3 in DNA: TGTGCCAGCAGCTCAATTCACAGGGTAGAGACCCAGTACTTC.

This clonotype has a handful of counts. CDR3 nucleotide sequence: TGTGCCAGCAGCTCCTTGGACCAGAGGGAAGCTTTCTTT. Amino acids: CASSSLDQREAFF. J is TRBJ1-1 and V is TRBV7-9; D call uncertain. V gave up 4 bases and J gave up 8 bases, with 14 bases separating them. Germline CDR1 and CDR2: SEHNR and FQNEAQ (reference sequence). This CDR3 is 13 amino acids long.

This clonotype was observed many times. This sequence joins TRBV5-1 and TRBJ2-5; TRBD2 is a possible D gene (6 bases). The CDR3 sequence is 14 residues long. Germline values: CDR1 SGHRS, CDR2 YFSETQ. Trimming took off 2 bases at V and 5 bases at J, with 13 bases between the two ends. The CDR3 loop reads CASSFSGSGETQYF. In DNA, the CDR3 is TGCGCCAGCAGCTTTAGCGGATCAGGGGAGACCCAGTACTTC.

This clonotype came up a few times. V usage is TRBV27 and J usage is TRBJ2-7; no definite D call. The CDR3 is made up of 13 amino acids. V was trimmed by 4 bases and J by 2 bases, leaving 9 bases between them. The V gene's germline CDR1 is MNHEY and CDR2 SMNVEV (reference sequence). The CDR3 DNA sequence: TGTGCCAGCAGTTCCAGGATTGCCTACGAGCAGTACTTC. Amino acids: CASSSRIAYEQYF.

In its sample, this clonotype was seen a few times. J is TRBJ1-1 and V is TRBV6-1, with no clear D. The germline CDR1 and CDR2 sequences are MNHNS and SASEGT. Trimming pared 6 bases from V and 1 base from J, leaving 12 bases between. This CDR3 region has 14 residues. The CDR3 protein is CASRRQKWNTEAFF. CDR3 coding DNA: TGTGCCAGCAGAAGACAAAAGTGGAACACTGAAGCTTTCTTT.

Ten or more counts support this clonotype. The chain couples TRBV6-1 to TRBJ2-5; D gene uncertain. Germline CDR1 MNHNS, CDR2 SASEGT. CDR3 length equals 13 residues. The V and J ends lost 11 bases and 0 bases respectively, with 13 bases between them. The CDR3 DNA is TGTGCCGTCACTCACAGAGACCAAGAGACCCAGTACTTC. Translation gives CAVTHRDQETQYF.

The V call is TRBV5-4, the J call TRBJ2-7; D perhaps matches TRBD2 (5 bases). There are 14 residues in the CDR3. The V gene lost 0 bases and the J gene lost 5 bases, with 12 bases spanning the gap. Germline CDR1 SGHNT, CDR2 YYREEE (reference sequence). CDR3 protein: CASSLGPVEDEQYF. The CDR3 nucleotides are TGTGCCAGCAGCTTGGGTCCAGTGGAGGACGAGCAGTACTTC.

The chain combines TRBV5-8 with TRBJ2-2, with 10 bases that match TRBD2. The CDR3 is 16 residues long. Germline V lookup: CDR1 SGHTS, CDR2 YDEGEE. Germline trimming cut 4 bases from V and 6 bases from J; bases unmatched to any gene: 9. The CDR3 here is CASSGTTSGMSGELFF. Written as DNA, the CDR3 is TGTGCCAGCAGCGGCACCACTAGCGGGATGTCCGGGGAGCTGTTTTTT.

This chain uses TRBV2 with TRBJ1-5; TRBD1 matches at 8 bases. With V trimmed by 8 bases and J by 2 bases, 5 bases remained unmatched. The CDR3 covers 14 residues. The V gene's germline CDR1 is SNHLY and CDR2 FYNNEI. The chain's CDR3 is CASRQGRGNQPQHF. The CDR3 DNA reads as TGTGCCAGCCGACAGGGGAGGGGCAATCAGCCCCAGCATTTT.

The CDR3 is CSVGPDSYNEQFF. In DNA form, the CDR3 reads TGCAGCGTTGGGCCCGACTCCTACAATGAGCAGTTCTTC. The chain combines TRBV29-1 with TRBJ2-1, with D uncertain. Trimming took off 4 bases at V and 0 bases at J, with 7 bases between the two ends. The CDR3 loop spans 13 amino acids. CDR1 SQVTM and CDR2 ANQGSEA come from the germline V gene.

V usage is TRBV29-1 and J usage is TRBJ1-2; D is unclear. V lost 3 bases to trimming and J lost 2 bases, with 7 bases between them. This CDR3 comprises 12 residues. Germline V gives CDR1 SQVTM, CDR2 ANQGSEA. DNA of the CDR3: TGCAGCGTTGAGGGTAGGAACTATGGCTACACCTTC. As protein: CSVEGRNYGYTF.